Sequencing of this T cell receptor beta chain was carried out in a study of PD-1 blockade in classical Hodgkin lymphoma. General study points: Reported baseline diversity: healthy donors highest, relapsed/refractory patients lowest. By C4D1, diversity of CD4+ TCRs had risen significantly, whereas that of CD8+ TCRs had not. Newly diagnosed and completely responding patients shared comparable baseline diversity.

V was cut by 7 bases and J by 0 bases, with 9 bases left in between. Germline V gene sequence: CDR1 SNHLY, CDR2 FYNNEI. CDR3 length: 13 residues. Here immunoSEQ multiplex PCR was the method, and the copy in TCRdb shows in-frame clones only, minus some. The sample yields 30,000 to 40,000 clones, roughly 92% seen once. Time point specified: cycle 4 day 1 (C4D1), after 5 to 7 weeks of nivolumab. After autologous stem cell transplantation all patients relapsed, and prior brentuximab vedotin exposure differed between cohorts. Magnetic negative selection served to purify CD4+ T cells out of PBMCs that had been thawed. A remark on this clone: Its specificity is unknown.

The sample consisted of CD4+ T cells from blood, taken before the fourth cycle of nivolumab. J is TRBJ1-1 and V is TRBV2, with D possibly being TRBD1 (5 bases). The clonotype comes from a human donor with classical Hodgkin lymphoma. The CDR3 sequence: CASTLTVNTEAFF. The CDR3 DNA follows: TGTGCCAGCACCCTGACAGTGAACACTGAAGCTTTCTTT. Drawing the rest from reference TRBV2 and TRBJ1-1, the complete variable domain is EPEVTQTPSHQVTQMGQEVILRCVPISNHLYFYWYRQILGQKVEFLVSFYNNEISEKSEIFDDQFSVERPDGSNFTLKIRSTKLEDSAMYFCASTLTVNTEAFFGQGTRLTVV.